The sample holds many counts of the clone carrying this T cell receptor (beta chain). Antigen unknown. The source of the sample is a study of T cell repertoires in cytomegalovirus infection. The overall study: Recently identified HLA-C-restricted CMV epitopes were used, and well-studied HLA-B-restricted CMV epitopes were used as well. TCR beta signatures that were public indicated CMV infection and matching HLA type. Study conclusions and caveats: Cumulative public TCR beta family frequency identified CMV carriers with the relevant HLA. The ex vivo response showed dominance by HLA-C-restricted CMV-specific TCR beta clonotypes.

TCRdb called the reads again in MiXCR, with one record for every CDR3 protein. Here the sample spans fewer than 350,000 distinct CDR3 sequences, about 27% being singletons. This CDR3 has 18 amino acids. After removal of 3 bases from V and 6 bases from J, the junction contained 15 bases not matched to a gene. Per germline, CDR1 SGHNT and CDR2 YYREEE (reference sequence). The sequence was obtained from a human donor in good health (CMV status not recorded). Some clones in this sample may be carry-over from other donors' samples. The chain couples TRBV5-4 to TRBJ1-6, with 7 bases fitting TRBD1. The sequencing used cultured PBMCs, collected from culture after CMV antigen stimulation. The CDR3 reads CASSSPRDSFQSNSPLHF. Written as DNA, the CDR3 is TGTGCCAGCAGCTCACCCCGGGACAGTTTTCAGTCTAATTCACCCCTCCACTTT.